Below, one T cell receptor (beta chain) is given with its context. Original handling: Amplifying reference gene primers gave estimates of nucleated cell counts. Sequencing used immunoSEQ multiplex PCR; TCRdb keeps in-frame clones, though not all of them. The DNA gave D and trimming, while V, J and clone size come from that table. This table holds over 200,000 clones, around 85% found once. The V gene's germline CDR1 is SNHLY and CDR2 FYNNEI. The CDR3 extends over 11 amino acids. The entry originates in a study of blood T cell repertoires in COVID-19. For the study at large: Some COVID-19 samples were acute and others convalescent; all came from the United States, Italy and Spain. Sources were T cells, B-cell-depleted T cells, or PBMCs; the material itself was cDNA or gDNA.

The receptor's source is a human donor in a cohort sampled during active COVID-19. Sample: peripheral blood. The chain employs TRBV2 and TRBJ1-2; D ambiguous. The CDR3 loop is CAGSGDYGYTF. CDR3 DNA: TGTGCTGGGAGCGGAGACTATGGCTACACCTTC.